Listed here are 17 T cell receptor beta chains from one sample, sequenced in a study of blood T cell repertoires in COVID-19 (dated by TCRdb to 2020 to 2021). The library was generated by the immunoSEQ multiplex PCR assay. TCRdb took over this immuneACCESS table, retaining in-frame rearrangements with V and J assigned. Such tables are incomplete; in checked studies, under half of the missing clones stem from an unresolved V gene, and the remainder is unexplained. The table for this sample lists more than 60,000 clones; almost 85% of them were counted only once. More than 9% of the sample goes to the ten largest clones. The material sequenced was peripheral blood. The source is a man aged 60-69 years with acute or convalescent COVID-19.

The V and J genes are TRBV9 and TRBJ1-2, with TRBD1 as a possible D gene (5 bases). CDR3 length: 13 amino acids. Germline V gene sequence: CDR1 SGDLS, CDR2 YYNGEE. Trimming took off 4 bases at V and 8 bases at J, with 15 bases between the two ends. The CDR3 sequence is CASSPQGVQGYTF. In nucleotides, the CDR3 is TGTGCCAGCAGCCCCCAAGGGGTACAGGGCTACACCTTC. The variable domain in full, completed from reference TRBV9 and TRBJ1-2, reads DSGVTQTPKHLITATGQRVTLRCSPRSGDLSVYWYQQSLDQGLQFLIQYYNGEERAKGNILERFSAQQFPDLHSELNLSSLELGDSALYFCASSPQGVQGYTFGSGTRLTVV.

V gene TRBV3-1 (or the pseudogene TRBV3-2) combines with J gene TRBJ1-5; D is possibly TRBD1 (5 bases). Germline CDR1 LGHDT, CDR2 YNNKEL (reference sequence). This CDR3 has 14 amino acids. The ends were cut back, 1 base at V and 8 bases at J, with 12 bases in the middle. The CDR3 sequence is CASSQGIGDKPQHF. CDR3 bases: TGTGCCAGCAGCCAAGGGATAGGGGATAAGCCCCAGCATTTT.

CDR3 DNA sequence: TGTGCCAGCAGCTCCGGGGGAGCAATGAACACTGAAGCTTTCTTT. Translation: CASSSGGAMNTEAFF. The chain uses TRBV7-2 and TRBJ1-1; maybe TRBD1 (5 bases). The CDR3 runs 15 residues. The ends were cut back, 4 bases at V and 0 bases at J, with 12 bases in the middle. Germline CDR1 is SGHTA and CDR2 is FQGNSA.

In this sample, this clone turned up a few times. The CDR3 loop reads CASSPSSENQPQHF. CDR3 coding DNA: TGTGCCAGCAGCCCCTCGAGTGAGAATCAGCCCCAGCATTTT. The chain carries TRBV6-2 or TRBV6-3 and TRBJ1-5, with no clear D. The V end lost 6 bases, the J end lost 4 bases, and 13 bases lay between the germline ends. The germline V gene encodes CDR1 MNHEY and CDR2 SVGEGT. The CDR3 runs 14 residues.

This chain links TRBV4-1 with TRBJ2-3; 8 bases align to TRBD2. This CDR3 is built from 17 residues. J was trimmed by 2 bases and V by 5 bases; bases with no gene match: 12. Germline-derived CDR1 and CDR2 are MGHRA and YSYEKL. The CDR3, as DNA: TGCGCCAGCAGCTTTGCTGCGATAGCGGGGTCCACAGATACGCAGTATTTT. Protein sequence: CASSFAAIAGSTDTQYF.

This rearrangement joins TRBV30 to TRBJ1-1; possibly TRBD1 for D (5 bases). V was pared by 4 bases and J by 6 bases, with 15 bases between. CDR3 length: 13 residues. Germline lookup yields CDR1 GTSNPN and CDR2 SVGIG (reference sequence). The CDR3 region is CAWNLRGLSEAFF. DNA of the CDR3: TGTGCCTGGAACCTTAGGGGACTTTCTGAAGCTTTCTTT.

The chain combines TRBV5-5 with TRBJ1-2; the match to TRBD1 covers 12 bases. The CDR3 covers 15 residues. Trimming removed 3 bases from V and 10 bases from J; junction bases left unmatched: 10. CDR1 and CDR2 (germline): SGHKS, YYEKEE (reference sequence). CDR3 bases: TGTGCCAGCAGCTCCATTCCGGGACAGGGGGCTGTCTACACCTTC. This gives the protein CASSSIPGQGAVYTF.

V is TRBV19 and J is TRBJ2-5, with D possibly TRBD2 on 7 matching bases. Deletions cut 6 bases from V and 1 base from J, with 12 bases between. CDR3 length equals 14 residues. In germline, CDR1 is LNHDA, CDR2 SQIVND (reference sequence). The CDR3 here is CASSRAGAQETQYF. In DNA form, the CDR3 reads TGTGCCAGTAGCCGGGCGGGGGCCCAAGAGACCCAGTACTTC.

The chain has TRBV23-1 and TRBJ2-7, with 9 bases lining up with TRBD1. TRBV23-1 is assigned to the ORF class and has an uncertain function. Germline trimming cut 10 bases from V and 6 bases from J; bases unmatched to any gene: 7. The CDR3 spans 12 residues. The CDR3 spells CAIRDRVAEQYF. The DNA of the CDR3 is TGCGCCATCCGGGACAGGGTTGCCGAGCAGTACTTC.

The chain recombines TRBV6-5 with TRBJ1-5, with 7 nucleotides matching TRBD1. Germline CDR1 MNHEY, CDR2 SVGAGI. Trimming removed 4 bases from V and 8 bases from J; junction bases left unmatched: 8. This CDR3 has 14 amino acids. CDR3 amino acids: CASSLGQLWEPQHF. For the CDR3, the DNA is TGTGCCAGCAGTTTGGGACAGTTGTGGGAGCCCCAGCATTTT.

The chain recombines TRBV28 with TRBJ1-2; D is possibly TRBD1 (6 bases). The CDR3 length is 14 residues. Germline V gives CDR1 MDHEN, CDR2 SYDVKM. Trimming took off 8 bases at V and 8 bases at J, with 21 bases between the two ends. Written as DNA, the CDR3 is TGTGCCAGCGATGCCTCTCAGGGGCGAGGAGGCTACACCTTC. Its translation: CASDASQGRGGYTF.

The V and J genes are TRBV5-5 and TRBJ1-4; D remains ambiguous. Germline V gene data show CDR1 as SGHKS and CDR2 as YYEKEE (reference sequence). This CDR3 is 13 amino acids long. V was clipped by 3 bases and J by 4 bases, with 7 bases between them. As DNA, the CDR3 is TGTGCCAGCAGCTCCCTAGGTAATGAAAAACTGTTTTTT. It is translated as CASSSLGNEKLFF.

The chain is built from TRBV19 and TRBJ2-3; 11 positions match TRBD1. Trimming took 7 bases from V and 4 from J; bases not matched to a gene: 7. Germline V CDR1 and CDR2: LNHDA, SQIVND (reference sequence). The CDR3 loop spans 15 amino acids. CDR3 sequence: CASMWTGGRSDTQYF. The CDR3 coding sequence is TGTGCCAGTATGTGGACAGGGGGCAGGTCAGATACGCAGTATTTT.

The chain is built from TRBV5-8 and TRBJ2-3, with 12 bases fitting TRBD2. V shed 4 bases, J shed 0 bases, and the junction held 6 bases outside the gene matches. The CDR3 has 17 residues. CDR1 and CDR2 (germline): SGHTS, YDEGEE. The CDR3 region has the DNA TGTGCCAGCAGCCGACTAGCGGGGGTCTCTAGCACAGATACGCAGTATTTT. Translated, it gives CASSRLAGVSSTDTQYF.

The J gene is TRBJ2-3, the V gene TRBV27; D perhaps matches TRBD1 (6 bases). The V gene lost 5 bases and the J gene lost 2 bases, with 20 bases spanning the gap. CDR1 and CDR2 from the germline V gene are MNHEY and SMNVEV (reference sequence). The CDR3 is 17 amino acids. CDR3 nucleotides: TGTGCCAGCAGTAACTACCCGACAGGCATATACACAGATACGCAGTATTTT. Translation gives CASSNYPTGIYTDTQYF.

The chain has TRBV5-4 and TRBJ1-1; a possible D gene is TRBD1 (6 bases). Germline V CDR1 and CDR2: SGHNT, YYREEE (reference sequence). This CDR3 has 14 residues. V was shortened by 4 bases and J by 0 bases, with 10 bases between the two germline ends. The CDR3 loop is CASSTQGLNTEAFF. CDR3 bases: TGTGCCAGCAGCACACAGGGTTTGAACACTGAAGCTTTCTTT. The entire variable domain, with the rest obtained from reference TRBV5-4 and TRBJ1-1, is as follows: ETGVTQSPTHLIKTRGQQVTLRCSSQSGHNTVSWYQQALGQGPQFIFQYYREEENGRGNFPPRFSGLQFPNYSSELNVNALELDDSALYLCASSTQGLNTEAFFGQGTRLTVV.

The rearrangement joins TRBV25-1 to TRBJ1-6; no reliable D call. Germline CDR1 and CDR2: MGHDK and SYGVNS. V lost 3 bases and J 13 bases, leaving 10 bases between the germline ends. CDR3 length equals 12 residues. CDR3 sequence (DNA): TGTGCCAGCAGTGAGGGTACGAGGCCCCTCCACTTT. Amino acids: CASSEGTRPLHF.